The clone carrying this T cell receptor delta chain was seen a handful of times. Antigen unknown. The likely explanation is a read error, given a far larger clone one base away. The sample carries other DNA sequences with the same CDR3. The data belong to a study of gamma delta lymphoproliferative disorders and STAT genes. Study summary: For the delta chain, EuroClonality-NGS standard procedure was applied.

The receptor sequences were amplified from genomic DNA of peripheral blood mononuclear cells. TCRdb re-processed the multiplex PCR reads using CATT. The sample gives 2,000 to 2,500 delta-chain clones, about 1.5% of which show up once; 46% is in the top ten. CDR3 length: 17 residues. Unmatched junction bases numbered 13, after V lost 4 bases and J lost 0 bases. Germline V CDR1 and CDR2: TVYSNPD, GDNSRS (reference sequence). Study-wide points: Public or private status of leukemic clones needs confirmation. Nearly all major patient gamma and delta clonotypes were public; only a couple of gamma clonotypes were disease-private.

The source is a human donor in good health. The chain is built from TRDV3 and TRDJ1; 11 bases are shared with TRDD3. Specimen: blood. This CDR3 is CACWGIPGGSYTDKLIF. In nucleotides, the CDR3 is TGTGCCTGCTGGGGGATACCCGGCGGTTCATACACCGATAAACTCATCTTT. The variable domain in full, completed from reference TRDV3 and TRDJ1, reads CDKVTQSSPDQTVASGSEVVLLCTYDTVYSNPDLFWYRIRPDYSFQFVFYGDNSRSEGADFTQGRFSVKHILTQKAFHLVISPVRTEDSATYYCACWGIPGGSYTDKLIFGKGTRVTVEP.